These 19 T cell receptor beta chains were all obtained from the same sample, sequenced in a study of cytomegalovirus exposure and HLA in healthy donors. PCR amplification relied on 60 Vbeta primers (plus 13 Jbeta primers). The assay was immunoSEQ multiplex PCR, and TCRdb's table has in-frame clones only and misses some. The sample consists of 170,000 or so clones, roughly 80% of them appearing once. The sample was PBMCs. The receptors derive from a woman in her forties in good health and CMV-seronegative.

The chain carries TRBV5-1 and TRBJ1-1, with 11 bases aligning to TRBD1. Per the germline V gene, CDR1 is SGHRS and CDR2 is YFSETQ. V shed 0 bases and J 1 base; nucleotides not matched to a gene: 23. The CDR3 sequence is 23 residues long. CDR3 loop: CASSLEWGNRLWGQGGENTEAFF. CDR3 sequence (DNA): TGCGCCAGCAGCTTGGAATGGGGAAACCGCTTGTGGGGACAGGGGGGGGAGAACACTGAAGCTTTCTTT.

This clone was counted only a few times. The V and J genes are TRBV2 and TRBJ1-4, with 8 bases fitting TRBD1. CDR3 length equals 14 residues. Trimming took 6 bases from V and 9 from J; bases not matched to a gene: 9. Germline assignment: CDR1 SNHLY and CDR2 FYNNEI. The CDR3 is CASSPDRGSKKLFF. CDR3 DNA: TGTGCCAGCAGCCCTGACAGGGGATCTAAAAAACTGTTTTTT.

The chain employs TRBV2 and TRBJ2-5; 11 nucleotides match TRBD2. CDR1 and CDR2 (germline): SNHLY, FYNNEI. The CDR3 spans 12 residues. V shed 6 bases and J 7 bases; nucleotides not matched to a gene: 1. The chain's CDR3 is CASRGTSGTQYF. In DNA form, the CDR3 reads TGTGCCAGCAGAGGGACTAGCGGGACCCAGTACTTC.

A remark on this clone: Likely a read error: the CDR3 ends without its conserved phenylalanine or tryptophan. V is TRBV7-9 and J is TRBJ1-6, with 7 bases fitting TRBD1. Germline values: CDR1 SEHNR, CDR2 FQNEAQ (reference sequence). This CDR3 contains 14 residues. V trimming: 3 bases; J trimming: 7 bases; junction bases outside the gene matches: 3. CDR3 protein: CASSFGTDNSPLHS. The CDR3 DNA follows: TGTGCCAGCAGCTTCGGGACAGACAATTCACCCCTCCACTCT.

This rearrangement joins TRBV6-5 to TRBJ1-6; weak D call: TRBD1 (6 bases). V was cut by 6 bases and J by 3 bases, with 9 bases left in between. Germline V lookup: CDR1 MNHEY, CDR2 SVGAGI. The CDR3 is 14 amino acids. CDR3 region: CASSRTDYNSPLHF. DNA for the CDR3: TGTGCCAGCAGCCGGACAGACTATAATTCACCCCTCCACTTT.

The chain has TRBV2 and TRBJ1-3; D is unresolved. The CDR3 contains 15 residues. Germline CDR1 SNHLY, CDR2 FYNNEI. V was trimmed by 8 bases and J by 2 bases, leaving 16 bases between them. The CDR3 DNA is TGTGCCAGCTCCTTAGAGTCGGGGACTGGAAACACCATATATTTT. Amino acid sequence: CASSLESGTGNTIYF.

CDR3 sequence: CASSLRQTYGYTF. The CDR3 coding sequence is TGTGCCAGCAGCTTACGACAGACCTATGGCTACACCTTC. V gene TRBV5-4 combines with J gene TRBJ1-2; a weak D match, TRBD1 (5 bases). Trimming took 2 bases from V and 4 from J, leaving 9 bases between them. The CDR3 totals 13 residues. Germline V gene data show CDR1 as SGHNT and CDR2 as YYREEE (reference sequence).

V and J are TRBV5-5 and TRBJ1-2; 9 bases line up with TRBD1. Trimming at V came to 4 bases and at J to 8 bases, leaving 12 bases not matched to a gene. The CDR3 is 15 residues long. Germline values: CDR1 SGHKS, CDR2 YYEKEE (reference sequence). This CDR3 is CASSRGGTGNEGYTF. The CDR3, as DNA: TGTGCCAGCAGCCGTGGAGGGACAGGGAATGAGGGCTACACCTTC.

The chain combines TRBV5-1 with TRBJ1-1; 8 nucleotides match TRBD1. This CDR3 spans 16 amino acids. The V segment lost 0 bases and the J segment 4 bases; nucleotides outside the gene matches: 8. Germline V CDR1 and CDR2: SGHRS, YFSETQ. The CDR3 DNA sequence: TGCGCCAGCAGCTTGGGGACAGGGCGAAGGAGCACTGAAGCTTTCTTT. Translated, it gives CASSLGTGRRSTEAFF.

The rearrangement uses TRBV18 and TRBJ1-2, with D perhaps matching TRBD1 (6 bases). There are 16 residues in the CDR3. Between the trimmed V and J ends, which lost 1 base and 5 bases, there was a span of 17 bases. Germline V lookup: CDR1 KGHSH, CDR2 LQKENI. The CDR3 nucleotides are TGTGCCAGCTCACCACTACGACCGGACAGCCTATATGGCTACACCTTC. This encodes CASSPLRPDSLYGYTF.

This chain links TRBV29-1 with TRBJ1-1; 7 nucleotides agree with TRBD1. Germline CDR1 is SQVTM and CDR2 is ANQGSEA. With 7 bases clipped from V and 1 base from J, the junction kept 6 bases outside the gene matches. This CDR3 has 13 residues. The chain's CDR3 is CSAEGTANTEAFF. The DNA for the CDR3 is TGCAGCGCCGAAGGGACAGCGAACACTGAAGCTTTCTTT.

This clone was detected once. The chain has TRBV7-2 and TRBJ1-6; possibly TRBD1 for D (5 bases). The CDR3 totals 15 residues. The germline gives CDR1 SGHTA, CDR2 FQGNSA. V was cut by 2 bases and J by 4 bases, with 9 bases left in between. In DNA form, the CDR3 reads TGTGCCAGCAGCTTACAGGGTCCATATAATTCACCCCTCCACTTT. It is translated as CASSLQGPYNSPLHF.

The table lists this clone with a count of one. The DNA of the CDR3 is TGTGCCAGCAGCTTAGTGGTGGCAGTTGAAGCTTTCTTT. Translation: CASSLVVAVEAFF. This chain uses TRBV7-9 with TRBJ1-1; D is unclear. The CDR3 covers 13 residues. The V and J ends lost 1 base and 7 bases respectively, with 10 bases between them. CDR1 and CDR2 (germline): SEHNR, FQNEAQ (reference sequence).

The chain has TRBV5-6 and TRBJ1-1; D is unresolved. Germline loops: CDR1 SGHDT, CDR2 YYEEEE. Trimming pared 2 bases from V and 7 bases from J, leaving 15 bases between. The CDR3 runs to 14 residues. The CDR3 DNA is TGTGCCAGCAGCTTTTTCCCCGGGGAGGGTGAAGCTTTCTTT. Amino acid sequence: CASSFFPGEGEAFF. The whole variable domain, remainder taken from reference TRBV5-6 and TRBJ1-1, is DAGVTQSPTHLIKTRGQQVTLRCSPKSGHDTVSWYQQALGQGPQFIFQYYEEEERQRGNFPDRFSGHQFPNYSSELNVNALLLGDSALYLCASSFFPGEGEAFFGQGTRLTVV.

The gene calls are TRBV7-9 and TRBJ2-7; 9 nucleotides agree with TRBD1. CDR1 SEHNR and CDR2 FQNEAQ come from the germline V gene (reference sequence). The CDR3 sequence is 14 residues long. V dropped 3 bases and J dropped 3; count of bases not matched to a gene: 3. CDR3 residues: CASSFPDRGYEQYF. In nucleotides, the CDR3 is TGTGCCAGCAGCTTCCCGGACAGGGGCTACGAGCAGTACTTC.

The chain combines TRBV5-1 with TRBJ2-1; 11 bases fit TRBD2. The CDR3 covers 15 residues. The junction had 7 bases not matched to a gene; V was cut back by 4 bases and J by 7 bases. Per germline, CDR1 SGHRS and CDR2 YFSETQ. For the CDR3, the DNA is TGCGCCAGCAGCGTTCTAGCGGGGGGAGGTAATGAGCAGTTCTTC. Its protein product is CASSVLAGGGNEQFF. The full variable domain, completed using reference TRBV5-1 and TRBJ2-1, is KAGVTQTPRYLIKTRGQQVTLSCSPISGHRSVSWYQQTPGQGLQFLFEYFSETQRNKGNFPGRFSGRQFSNSRSEMNVSTLELGDSALYLCASSVLAGGGNEQFFGPGTRLTVL.

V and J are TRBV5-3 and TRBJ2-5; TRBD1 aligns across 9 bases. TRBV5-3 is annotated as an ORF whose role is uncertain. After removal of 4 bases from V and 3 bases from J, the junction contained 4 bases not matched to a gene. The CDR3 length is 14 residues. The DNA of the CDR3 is TGTGCCAGAAGCCCTGGACAGGGGAAAGAGACCCAGTACTTC. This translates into CARSPGQGKETQYF.

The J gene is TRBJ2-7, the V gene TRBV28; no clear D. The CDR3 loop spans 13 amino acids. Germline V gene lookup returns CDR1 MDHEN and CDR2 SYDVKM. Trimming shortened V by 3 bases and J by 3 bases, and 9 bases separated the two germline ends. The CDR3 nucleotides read TGTGCCAGCAGTTTTCTGGAGAACTACGAGCAGTACTTC. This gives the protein CASSFLENYEQYF.

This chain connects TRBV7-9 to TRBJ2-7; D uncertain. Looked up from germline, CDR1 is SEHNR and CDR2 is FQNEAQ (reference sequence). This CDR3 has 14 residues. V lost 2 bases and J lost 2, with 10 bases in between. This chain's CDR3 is CASSLLAGPYEQYF. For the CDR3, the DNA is TGTGCCAGCAGCTTACTTGCAGGCCCCTACGAGCAGTACTTC.